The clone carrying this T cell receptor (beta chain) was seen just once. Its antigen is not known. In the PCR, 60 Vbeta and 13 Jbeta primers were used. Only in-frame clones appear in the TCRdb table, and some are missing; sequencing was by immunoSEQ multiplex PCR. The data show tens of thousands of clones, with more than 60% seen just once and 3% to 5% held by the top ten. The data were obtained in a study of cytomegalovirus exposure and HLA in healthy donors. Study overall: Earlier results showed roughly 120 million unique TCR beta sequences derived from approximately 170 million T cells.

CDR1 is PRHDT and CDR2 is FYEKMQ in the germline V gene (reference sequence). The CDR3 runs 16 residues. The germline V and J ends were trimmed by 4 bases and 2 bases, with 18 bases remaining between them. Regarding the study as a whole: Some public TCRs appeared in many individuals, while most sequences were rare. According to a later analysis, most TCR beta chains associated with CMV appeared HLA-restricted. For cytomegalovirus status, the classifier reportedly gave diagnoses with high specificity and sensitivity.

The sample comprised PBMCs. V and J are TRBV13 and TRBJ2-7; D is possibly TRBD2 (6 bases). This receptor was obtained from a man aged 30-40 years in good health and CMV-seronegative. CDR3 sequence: CASSSRGTDVTYEQYF. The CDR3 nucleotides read TGTGCCAGCAGCTCCCGCGGGACGGACGTTACCTACGAGCAGTACTTC. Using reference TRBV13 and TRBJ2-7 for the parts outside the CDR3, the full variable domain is AAGVIQSPRHLIKEKRETATLKCYPIPRHDTVYWYQQGPGQDPQFLISFYEKMQSDKGSIPDRFSAQQFSDYHSELNMSSLELGDSALYFCASSSRGTDVTYEQYFGPGTRLTVT.